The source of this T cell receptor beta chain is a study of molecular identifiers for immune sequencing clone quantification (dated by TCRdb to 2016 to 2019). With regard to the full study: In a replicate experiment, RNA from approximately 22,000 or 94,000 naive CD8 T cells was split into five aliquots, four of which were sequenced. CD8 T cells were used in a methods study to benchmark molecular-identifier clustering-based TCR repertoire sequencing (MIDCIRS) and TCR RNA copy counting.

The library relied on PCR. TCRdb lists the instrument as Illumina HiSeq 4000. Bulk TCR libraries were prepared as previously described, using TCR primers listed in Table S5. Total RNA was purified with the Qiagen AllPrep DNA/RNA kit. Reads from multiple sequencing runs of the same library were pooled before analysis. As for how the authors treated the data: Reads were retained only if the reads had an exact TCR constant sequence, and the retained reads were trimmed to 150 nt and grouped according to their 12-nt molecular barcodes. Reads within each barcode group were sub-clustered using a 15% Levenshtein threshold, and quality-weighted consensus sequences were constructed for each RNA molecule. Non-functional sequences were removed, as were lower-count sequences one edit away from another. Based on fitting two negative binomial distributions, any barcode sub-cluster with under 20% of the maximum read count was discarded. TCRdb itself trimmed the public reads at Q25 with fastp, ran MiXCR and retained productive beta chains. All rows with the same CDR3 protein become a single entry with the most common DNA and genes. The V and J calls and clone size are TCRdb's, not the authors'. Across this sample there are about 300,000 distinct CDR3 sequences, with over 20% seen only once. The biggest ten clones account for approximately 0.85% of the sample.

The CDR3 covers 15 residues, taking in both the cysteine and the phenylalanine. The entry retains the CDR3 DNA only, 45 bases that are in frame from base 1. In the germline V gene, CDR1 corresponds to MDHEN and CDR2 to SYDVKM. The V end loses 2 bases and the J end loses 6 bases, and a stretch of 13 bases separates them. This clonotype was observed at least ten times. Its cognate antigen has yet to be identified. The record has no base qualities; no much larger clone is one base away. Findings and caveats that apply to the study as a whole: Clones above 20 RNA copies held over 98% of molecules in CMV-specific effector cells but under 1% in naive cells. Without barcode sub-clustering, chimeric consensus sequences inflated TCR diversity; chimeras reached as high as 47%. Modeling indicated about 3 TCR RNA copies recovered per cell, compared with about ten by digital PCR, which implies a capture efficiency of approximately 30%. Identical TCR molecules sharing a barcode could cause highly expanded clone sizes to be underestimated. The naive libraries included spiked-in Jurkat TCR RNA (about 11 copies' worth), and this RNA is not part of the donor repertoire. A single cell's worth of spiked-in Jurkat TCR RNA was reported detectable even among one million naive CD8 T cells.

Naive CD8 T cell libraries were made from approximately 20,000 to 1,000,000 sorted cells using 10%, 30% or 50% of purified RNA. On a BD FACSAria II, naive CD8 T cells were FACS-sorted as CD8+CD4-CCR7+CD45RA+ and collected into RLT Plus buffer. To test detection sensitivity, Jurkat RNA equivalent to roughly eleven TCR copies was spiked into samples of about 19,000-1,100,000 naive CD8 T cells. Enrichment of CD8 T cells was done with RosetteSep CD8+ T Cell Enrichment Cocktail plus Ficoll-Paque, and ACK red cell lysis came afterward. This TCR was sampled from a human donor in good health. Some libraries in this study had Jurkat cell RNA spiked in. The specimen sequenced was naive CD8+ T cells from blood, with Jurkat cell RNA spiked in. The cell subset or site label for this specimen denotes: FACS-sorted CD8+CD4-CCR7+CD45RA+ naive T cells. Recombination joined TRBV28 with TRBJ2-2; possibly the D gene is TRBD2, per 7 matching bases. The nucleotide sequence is TGTGCCAGCAGTTTAAGGGGGGGCGCTCCCGGGGAGCTGTTTTTT. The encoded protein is CASSLRGGAPGELFF.